This T cell receptor beta chain came from a study of identical twins. This clonotype was recorded a few times. Its antigen is not identified. General study results and limits: While abundant cord blood beta clonotypes carried fewer insertions, memory repertoires showed no such pattern. An excess of low generation probability was shown by twin-shared out-of-frame alpha sequences.

A single record per CDR3 protein comes from TCRdb applying MiXCR to the 5' RACE reads. The sample has around 1.7 million distinct CDR3 sequences; around 33% are singletons. Germline V gives CDR1 MNHNY, CDR2 SVGAGI (reference sequence). The CDR3 consists of 16 residues. V was trimmed by 7 bases and J by 0 bases, leaving 13 bases between them. Sequences were obtained from cord blood. The chain employs TRBV6-6 and TRBJ1-6; D not resolved. The TCR comes from a newborn girl in good health. Here the CDR3 reads CASTRLPYSYNSPLHF. For the CDR3, the DNA is TGTGCCAGCACTCGACTGCCCTACTCCTATAATTCACCCCTCCACTTT.